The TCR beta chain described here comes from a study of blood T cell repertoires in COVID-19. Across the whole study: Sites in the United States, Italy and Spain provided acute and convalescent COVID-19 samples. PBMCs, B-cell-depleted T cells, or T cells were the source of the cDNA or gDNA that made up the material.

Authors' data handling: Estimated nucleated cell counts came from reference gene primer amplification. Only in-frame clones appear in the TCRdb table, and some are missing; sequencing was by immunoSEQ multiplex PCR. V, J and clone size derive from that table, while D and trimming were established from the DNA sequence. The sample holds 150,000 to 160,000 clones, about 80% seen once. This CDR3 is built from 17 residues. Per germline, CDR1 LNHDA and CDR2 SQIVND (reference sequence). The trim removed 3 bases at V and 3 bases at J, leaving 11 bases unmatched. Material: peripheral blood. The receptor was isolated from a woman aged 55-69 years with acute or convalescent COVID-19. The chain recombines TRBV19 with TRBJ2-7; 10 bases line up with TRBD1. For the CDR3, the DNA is TGTGCCAGTAGTATGGCCTCCGGGACAGGGGAGCTCTACGAGCAGTACTTC. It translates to CASSMASGTGELYEQYF.